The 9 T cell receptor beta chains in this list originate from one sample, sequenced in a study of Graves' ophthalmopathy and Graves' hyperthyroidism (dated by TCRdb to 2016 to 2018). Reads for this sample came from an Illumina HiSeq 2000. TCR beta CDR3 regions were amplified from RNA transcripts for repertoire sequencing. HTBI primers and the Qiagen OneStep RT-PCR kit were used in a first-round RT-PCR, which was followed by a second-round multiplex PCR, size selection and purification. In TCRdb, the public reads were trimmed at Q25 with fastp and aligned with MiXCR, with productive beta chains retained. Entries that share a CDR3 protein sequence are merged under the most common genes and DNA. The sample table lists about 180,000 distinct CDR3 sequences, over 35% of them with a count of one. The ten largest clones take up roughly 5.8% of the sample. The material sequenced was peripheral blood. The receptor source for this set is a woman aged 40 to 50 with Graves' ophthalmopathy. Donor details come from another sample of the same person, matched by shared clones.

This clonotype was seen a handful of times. For the CDR3, the DNA is TGTGCCAGCGGTACAGGGGGAACTGAAGCTTTCTTT. This codes for CASGTGGTEAFF. This chain uses TRBV14 with TRBJ1-1; the match to TRBD1 covers 8 bases. Germline V gene data show CDR1 as SGHDN and CDR2 as FVKESK. There are 12 residues in the CDR3. Unmatched junction bases numbered 4, after V lost 8 bases and J lost 5 bases.

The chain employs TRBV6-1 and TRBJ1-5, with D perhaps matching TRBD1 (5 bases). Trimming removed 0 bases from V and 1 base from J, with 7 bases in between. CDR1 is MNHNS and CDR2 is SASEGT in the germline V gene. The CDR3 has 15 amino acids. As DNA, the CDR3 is TGTGCCAGCAGTGAAGCGGGGGGAAGCAATCAGCCCCAGCATTTT. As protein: CASSEAGGSNQPQHF.

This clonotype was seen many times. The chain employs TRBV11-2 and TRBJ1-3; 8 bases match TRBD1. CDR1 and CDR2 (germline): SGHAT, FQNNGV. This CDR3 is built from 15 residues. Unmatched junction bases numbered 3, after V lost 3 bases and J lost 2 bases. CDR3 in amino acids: CASSFFRGPGNTIYF. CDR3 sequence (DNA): TGTGCCAGCAGCTTCTTCAGGGGGCCTGGAAACACCATATATTTT.

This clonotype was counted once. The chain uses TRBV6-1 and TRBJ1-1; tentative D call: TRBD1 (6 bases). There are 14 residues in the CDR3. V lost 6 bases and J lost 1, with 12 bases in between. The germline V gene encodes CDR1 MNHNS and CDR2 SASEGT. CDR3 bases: TGTGCCAGCAGGAAGGACAGACCGAACACTGAAGCTTTCTTT. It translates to CASRKDRPNTEAFF.

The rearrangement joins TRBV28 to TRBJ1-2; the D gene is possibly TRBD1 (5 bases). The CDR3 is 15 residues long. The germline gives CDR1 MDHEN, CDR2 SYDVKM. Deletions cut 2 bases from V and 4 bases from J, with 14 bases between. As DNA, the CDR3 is TGTGCCAGCAGTTTACGGGGGGAGGTTGGCTATGGCTACACCTTC. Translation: CASSLRGEVGYGYTF.

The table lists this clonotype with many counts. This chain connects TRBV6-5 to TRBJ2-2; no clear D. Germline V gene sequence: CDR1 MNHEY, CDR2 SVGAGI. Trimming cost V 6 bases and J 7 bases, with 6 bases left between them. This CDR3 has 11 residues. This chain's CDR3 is CASRGVGELFF. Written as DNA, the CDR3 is TGTGCCAGCAGGGGTGTCGGGGAGCTGTTTTTT.

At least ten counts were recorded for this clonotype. CDR3 in DNA: TGTGCCAGCAGCTTGGAGGGCAGGGTGGCTTTAGCTTTCTTT. Protein: CASSLEGRVALAFF. This sequence joins TRBV5-8 and TRBJ1-1, with D possibly TRBD1 on 5 matching bases. Germline CDR1 reads SGHTS; CDR2 reads YDEGEE. The CDR3 loop spans 14 amino acids. V was pared by 0 bases and J by 10 bases, with 16 bases between.

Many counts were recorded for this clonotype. The CDR3 coding sequence is TGTGCCAGCAGTTACTTTGGGGGTTCCAGCCAAGAGACCCAGTACTTC. It yields the protein CASSYFGGSSQETQYF. The V gene is TRBV6-5, the J gene TRBJ2-5, with D perhaps matching TRBD1 or TRBD2 (5 bases each). CDR3 size: 16 residues. Germline values: CDR1 MNHEY, CDR2 SVGAGI. The V gene lost 1 base and the J gene lost 1 base, with 13 bases spanning the gap.

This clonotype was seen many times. The CDR3: CASSPRFPSANTGELFF. In DNA form, the CDR3 reads TGTGCCAGCAGCCCAAGATTTCCTAGTGCGAACACCGGGGAGCTGTTTTTT. The chain recombines TRBV11-2 with TRBJ2-2; D remains ambiguous. The CDR3 contains 17 residues. Germline lookup yields CDR1 SGHAT and CDR2 FQNNGV. The germline V and J ends were trimmed by 5 bases and 0 bases, with 16 bases remaining between them.